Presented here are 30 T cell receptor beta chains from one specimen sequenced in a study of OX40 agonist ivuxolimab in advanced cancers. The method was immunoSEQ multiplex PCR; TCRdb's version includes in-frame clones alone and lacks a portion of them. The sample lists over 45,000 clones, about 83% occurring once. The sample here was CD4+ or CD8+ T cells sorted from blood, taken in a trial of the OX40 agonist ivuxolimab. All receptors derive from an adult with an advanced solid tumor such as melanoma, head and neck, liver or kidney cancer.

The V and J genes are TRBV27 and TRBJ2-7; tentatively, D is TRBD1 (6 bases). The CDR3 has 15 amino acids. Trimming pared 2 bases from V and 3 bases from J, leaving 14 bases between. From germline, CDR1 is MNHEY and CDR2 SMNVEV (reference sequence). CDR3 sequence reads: CASSLGQGPNYEQYF. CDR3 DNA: TGTGCCAGCAGTTTAGGGCAGGGGCCAAACTACGAGCAGTACTTC.

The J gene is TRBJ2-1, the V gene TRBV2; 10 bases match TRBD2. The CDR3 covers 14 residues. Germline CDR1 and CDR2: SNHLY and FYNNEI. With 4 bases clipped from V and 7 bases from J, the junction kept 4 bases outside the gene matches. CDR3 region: CASSVSGRKNEQFF. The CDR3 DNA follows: TGTGCCAGCAGTGTTAGCGGGAGGAAAAATGAGCAGTTCTTC.

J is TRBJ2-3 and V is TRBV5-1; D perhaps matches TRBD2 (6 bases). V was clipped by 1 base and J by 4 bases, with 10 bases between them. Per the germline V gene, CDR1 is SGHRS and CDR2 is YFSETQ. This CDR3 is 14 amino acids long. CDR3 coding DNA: TGCGCCAGCAGCTTGTCGGGAGCACCAGATACGCAGTATTTT. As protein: CASSLSGAPDTQYF.

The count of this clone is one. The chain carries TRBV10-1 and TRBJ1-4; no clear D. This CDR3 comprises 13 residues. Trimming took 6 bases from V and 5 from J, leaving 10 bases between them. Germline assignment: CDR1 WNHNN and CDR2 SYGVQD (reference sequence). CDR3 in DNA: TGCGCCAGCAGAGATGACAAGAATGAAAAACTGTTTTTT. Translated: CASRDDKNEKLFF.

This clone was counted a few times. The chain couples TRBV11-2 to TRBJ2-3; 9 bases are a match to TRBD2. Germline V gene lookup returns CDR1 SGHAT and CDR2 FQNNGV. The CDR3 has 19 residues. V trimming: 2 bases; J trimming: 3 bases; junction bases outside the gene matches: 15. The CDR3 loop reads CASSLQRGRADGQTDTQYF. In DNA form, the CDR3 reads TGTGCCAGCAGCTTACAACGCGGGAGGGCCGATGGGCAAACAGATACGCAGTATTTT.

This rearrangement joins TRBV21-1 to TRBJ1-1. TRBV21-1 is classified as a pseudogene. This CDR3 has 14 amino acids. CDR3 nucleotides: TGTGCCAGCAGCAAATATGTAGGGAAACCCGAAGCTTTCTTT. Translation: CASSKYVGKPEAFF.

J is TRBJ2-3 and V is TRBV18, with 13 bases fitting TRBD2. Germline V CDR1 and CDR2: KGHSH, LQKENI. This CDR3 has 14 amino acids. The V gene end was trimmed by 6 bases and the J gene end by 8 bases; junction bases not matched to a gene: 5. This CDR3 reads CASSRTSGSRTQYF. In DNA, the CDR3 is TGTGCCAGCTCCCGGACTAGCGGGAGTCGTACGCAGTATTTT.

CDR3 amino acids: CASSVRTGGNQPQHF. In DNA, the CDR3 is TGTGCCAGCAGCGTTAGGACAGGGGGCAATCAGCCCCAGCATTTT. The chain links TRBV2 to TRBJ1-5, with 9 bases fitting TRBD1. The germline gives CDR1 SNHLY, CDR2 FYNNEI. This CDR3 contains 15 residues. Trimming took 6 bases from V and 2 from J; bases not matched to a gene: 5.

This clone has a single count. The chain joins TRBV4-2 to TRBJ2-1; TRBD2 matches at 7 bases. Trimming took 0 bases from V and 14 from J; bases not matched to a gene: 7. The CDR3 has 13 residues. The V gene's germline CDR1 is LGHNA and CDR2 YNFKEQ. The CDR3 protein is CASSQDRRGREFF. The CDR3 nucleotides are TGTGCCAGCAGCCAAGATCGGCGCGGGAGAGAGTTCTTC.

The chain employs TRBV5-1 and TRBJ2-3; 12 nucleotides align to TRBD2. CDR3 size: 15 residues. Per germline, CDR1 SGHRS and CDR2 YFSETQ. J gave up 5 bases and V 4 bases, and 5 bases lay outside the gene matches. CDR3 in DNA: TGCGCCAGCAGCCCTAGCGGGAGGGCTGGAGATACGCAGTATTTT. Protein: CASSPSGRAGDTQYF.

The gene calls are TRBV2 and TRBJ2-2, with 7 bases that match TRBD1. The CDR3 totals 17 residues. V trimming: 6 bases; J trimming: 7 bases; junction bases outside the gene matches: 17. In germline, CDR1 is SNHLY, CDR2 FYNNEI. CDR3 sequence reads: CASRGNPGQRRVGELFF. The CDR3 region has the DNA TGTGCCAGCAGGGGAAACCCGGGACAGCGAAGGGTCGGGGAGCTGTTTTTT.

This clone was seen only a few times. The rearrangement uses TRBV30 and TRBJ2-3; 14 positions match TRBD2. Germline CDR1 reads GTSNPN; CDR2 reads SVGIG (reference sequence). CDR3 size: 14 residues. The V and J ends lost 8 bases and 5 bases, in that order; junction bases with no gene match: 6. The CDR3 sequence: CASMGLAGVDTQYF. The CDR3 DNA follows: TGTGCCAGCATGGGACTAGCGGGAGTAGATACGCAGTATTTT.

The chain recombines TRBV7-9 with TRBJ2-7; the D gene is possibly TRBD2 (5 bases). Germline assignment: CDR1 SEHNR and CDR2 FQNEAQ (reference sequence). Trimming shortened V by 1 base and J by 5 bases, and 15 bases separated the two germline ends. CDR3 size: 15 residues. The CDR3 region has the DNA TGTGCCAGCAGCTTAGAGTCTAACCCGAGGGACGAGCAGTACTTC. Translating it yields CASSLESNPRDEQYF.

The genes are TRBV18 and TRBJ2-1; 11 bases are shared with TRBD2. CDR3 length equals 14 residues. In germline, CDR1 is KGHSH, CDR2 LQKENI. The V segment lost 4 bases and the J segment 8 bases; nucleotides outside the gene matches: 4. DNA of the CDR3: TGTGCCAGCTCACGCACTAGCGGGAGCGATGAGCAGTTCTTC. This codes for CASSRTSGSDEQFF.

CDR3 nucleotides: TGTGCCAGTAGTACAACCTCAGGGGTTCAGAACGAGCAGTACTTC. This gives the protein CASSTTSGVQNEQYF. This chain connects TRBV19 to TRBJ2-7; maybe TRBD1 (6 bases). Looked up from germline, CDR1 is LNHDA and CDR2 is SQIVND (reference sequence). The CDR3 runs to 15 residues. V was clipped by 4 bases and J by 5 bases, with 18 bases between them.

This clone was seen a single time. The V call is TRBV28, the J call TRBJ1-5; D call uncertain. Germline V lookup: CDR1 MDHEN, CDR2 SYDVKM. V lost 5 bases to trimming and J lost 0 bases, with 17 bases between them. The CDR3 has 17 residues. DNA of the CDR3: TGTGCCAGCAGTCCGGAGTTTACGGCGATTAGCAATCAGCCCCAGCATTTT. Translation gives CASSPEFTAISNQPQHF.

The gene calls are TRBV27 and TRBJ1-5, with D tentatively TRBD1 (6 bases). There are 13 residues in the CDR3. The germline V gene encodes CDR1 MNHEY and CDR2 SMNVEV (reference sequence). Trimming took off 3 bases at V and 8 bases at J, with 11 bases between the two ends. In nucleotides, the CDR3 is TGTGCCAGCAGTTTCTACAGGGAAGAGCCCCAGCATTTT. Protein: CASSFYREEPQHF.

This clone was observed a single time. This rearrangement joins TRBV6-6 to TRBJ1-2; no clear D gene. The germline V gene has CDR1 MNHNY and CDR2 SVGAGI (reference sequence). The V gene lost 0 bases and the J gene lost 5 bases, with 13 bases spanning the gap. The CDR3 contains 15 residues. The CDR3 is CASSYSKNLAYGYTF. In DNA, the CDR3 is TGTGCCAGCAGTTACTCAAAGAACCTGGCTTATGGCTACACCTTC.

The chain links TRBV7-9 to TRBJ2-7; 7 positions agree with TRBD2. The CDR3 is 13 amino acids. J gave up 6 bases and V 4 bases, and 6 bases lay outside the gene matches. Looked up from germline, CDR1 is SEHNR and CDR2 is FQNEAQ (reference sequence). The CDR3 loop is CASSSGLVGEQYF. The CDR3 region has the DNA TGTGCCAGCAGCTCCGGACTAGTGGGCGAGCAGTACTTC.

DNA of the CDR3: TGTGCCAGCAGGGTAGGACAATACTATGGCTACACCTTC. Encoded protein: CASRVGQYYGYTF. The chain couples TRBV6-1 to TRBJ1-2; D perhaps matches TRBD1 (5 bases). V shed 6 bases and J shed 3 bases, with 11 bases lying between them. CDR3 length: 13 amino acids. Germline lookup yields CDR1 MNHNS and CDR2 SASEGT.

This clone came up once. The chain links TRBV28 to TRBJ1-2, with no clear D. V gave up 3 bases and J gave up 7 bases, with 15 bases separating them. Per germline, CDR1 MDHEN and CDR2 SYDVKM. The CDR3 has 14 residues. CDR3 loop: CASSFPAKTRGYTF. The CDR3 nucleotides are TGTGCCAGCAGTTTCCCCGCTAAGACGCGTGGCTACACCTTC.

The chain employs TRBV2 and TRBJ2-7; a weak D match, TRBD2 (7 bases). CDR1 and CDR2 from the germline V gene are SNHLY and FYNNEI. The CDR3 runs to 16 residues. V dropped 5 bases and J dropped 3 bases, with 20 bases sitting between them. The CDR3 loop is CASSLALGGVGYEQYF. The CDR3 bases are TGTGCCAGCAGTCTTGCTCTAGGGGGGGTCGGCTACGAGCAGTACTTC.

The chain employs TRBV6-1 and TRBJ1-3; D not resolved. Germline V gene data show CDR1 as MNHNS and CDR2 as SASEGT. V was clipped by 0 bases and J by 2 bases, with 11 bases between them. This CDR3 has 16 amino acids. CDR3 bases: TGTGCCAGCAGTGAAGCGACCCAGGAGCCTGGAAACACCATATATTTT. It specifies CASSEATQEPGNTIYF.

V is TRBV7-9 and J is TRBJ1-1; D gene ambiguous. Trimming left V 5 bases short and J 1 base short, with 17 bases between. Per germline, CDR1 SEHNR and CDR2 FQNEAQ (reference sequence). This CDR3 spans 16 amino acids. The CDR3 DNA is TGTGCCAGCAGCCGACAAAGGGCTCTCGGGAACACTGAAGCTTTCTTT. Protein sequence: CASSRQRALGNTEAFF.

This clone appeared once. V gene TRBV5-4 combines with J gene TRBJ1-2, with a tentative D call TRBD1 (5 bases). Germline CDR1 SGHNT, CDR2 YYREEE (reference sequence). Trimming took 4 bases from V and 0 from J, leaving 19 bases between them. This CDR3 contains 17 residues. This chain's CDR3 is CASSTGGGPSANYGYTF. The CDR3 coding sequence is TGTGCCAGCAGCACGGGGGGAGGACCCTCGGCTAACTATGGCTACACCTTC.

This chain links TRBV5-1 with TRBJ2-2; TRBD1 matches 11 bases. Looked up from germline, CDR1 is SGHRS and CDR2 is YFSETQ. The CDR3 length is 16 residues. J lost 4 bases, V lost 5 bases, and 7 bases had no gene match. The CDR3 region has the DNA TGCGCCAGCAGACGGACAGGGGGCTTTAGCACCGGGGAGCTGTTTTTT. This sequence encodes CASRRTGGFSTGELFF.

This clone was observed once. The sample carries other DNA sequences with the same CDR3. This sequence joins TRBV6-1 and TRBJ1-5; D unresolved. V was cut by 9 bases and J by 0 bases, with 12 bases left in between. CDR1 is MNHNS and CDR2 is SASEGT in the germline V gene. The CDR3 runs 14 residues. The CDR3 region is CASSLMDSNQPQHF. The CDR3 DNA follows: TGTGCCAGTAGCCTGATGGATAGCAATCAGCCCCAGCATTTT.

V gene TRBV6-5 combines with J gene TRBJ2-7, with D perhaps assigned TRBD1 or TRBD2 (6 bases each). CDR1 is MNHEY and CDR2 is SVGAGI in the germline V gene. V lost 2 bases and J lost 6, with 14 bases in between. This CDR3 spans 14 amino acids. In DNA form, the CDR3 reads TGTGCCAGCAGTTACCCCTCCGGGGGCGGCGAGCAGTACTTC. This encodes CASSYPSGGGEQYF.

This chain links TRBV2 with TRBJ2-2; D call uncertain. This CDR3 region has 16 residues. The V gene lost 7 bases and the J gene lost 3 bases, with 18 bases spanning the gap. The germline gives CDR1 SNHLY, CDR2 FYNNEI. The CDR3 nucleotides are TGTGCCAGCACTTTTGGAGCCCAGGTGGACACCGGGGAGCTGTTTTTT. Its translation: CASTFGAQVDTGELFF.

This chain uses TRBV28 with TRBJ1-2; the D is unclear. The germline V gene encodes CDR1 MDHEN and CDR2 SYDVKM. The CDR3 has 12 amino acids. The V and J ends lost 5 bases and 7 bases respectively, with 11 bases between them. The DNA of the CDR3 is TGTGCCAGCAGTCAACAGCGAGGTGGCTACACCTTC. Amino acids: CASSQQRGGYTF.